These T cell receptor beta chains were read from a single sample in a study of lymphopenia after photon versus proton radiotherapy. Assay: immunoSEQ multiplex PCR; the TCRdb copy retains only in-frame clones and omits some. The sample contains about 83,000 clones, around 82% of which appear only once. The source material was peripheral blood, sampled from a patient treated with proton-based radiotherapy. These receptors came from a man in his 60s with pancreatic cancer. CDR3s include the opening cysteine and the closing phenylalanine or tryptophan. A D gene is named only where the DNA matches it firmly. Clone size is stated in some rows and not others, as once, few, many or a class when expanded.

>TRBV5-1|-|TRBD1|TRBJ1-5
TGCGCCAGCAGCTTGGGGGACAGGGGCAATCAGCCCCAGCATTTT
CASSLGDRGNQPQHF
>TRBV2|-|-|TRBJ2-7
TGTGCCAGCAGCCCAGAGTTCTACGAGCAGTACTTC
CASSPEFYEQYF
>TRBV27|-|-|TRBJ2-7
TGTGCCAGCAGTTTAAAATGGCGGGGCCACTCCTACGAGCAGTACTTC
CASSLKWRGHSYEQYF
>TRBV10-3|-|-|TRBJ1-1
TGTGCCATCAGTGACAGGGTGGGGGAGAACACTGAAGCTTTCTTT
CAISDRVGENTEAFF
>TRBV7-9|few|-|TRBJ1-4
TGTGCCAGCAGCATGGGACCGTCTAATGAAAAACTGTTTTTT
CASSMGPSNEKLFF
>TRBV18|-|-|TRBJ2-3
TGTGCCAGCTCTCCAAGCACAGATACGCAGTATTTT
CASSPSTDTQYF
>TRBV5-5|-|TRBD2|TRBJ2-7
TGTGCCAGCAGCGGCCGTTGGGCGGGAGTCGAGCAGTACTTC
CASSGRWAGVEQYF
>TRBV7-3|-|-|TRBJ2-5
TGTGCCAGCAGCTTAACGTTGGGTGAGCCCCAGTACTTC
CASSLTLGEPQYF
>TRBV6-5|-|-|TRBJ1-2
TGTGCCAGCACCATACCTGGGAGTAACTATGGCTACACCTTC
CASTIPGSNYGYTF
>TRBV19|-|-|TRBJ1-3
TGTGCCAGTAGTATCCCGGGGCAGGGACGTGGAAACACCATATATTTT
CASSIPGQGRGNTIYF
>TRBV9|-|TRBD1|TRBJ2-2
TGTGCCAGCAGCCAGGGGGCCAAGAACACCGGGGAGCTGTTTTTT
CASSQGAKNTGELFF
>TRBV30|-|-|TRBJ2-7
TGTGCCTGGAGTAACTCGGACAAGACCTACGAGCAGTACTTC
CAWSNSDKTYEQYF
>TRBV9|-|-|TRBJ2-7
TGTGCCAGCAGCGTACAACCGAGAACCTACGAGCAGTACTTC
CASSVQPRTYEQYF
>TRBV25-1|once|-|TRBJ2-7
TGTGCCAGCAGAGGGTCGAGCTCCTACGAGCAGTACTTC
CASRGSSSYEQYF
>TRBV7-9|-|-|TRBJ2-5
TGTGCCAGCAGCCCAAGGGACAATGAAGCAAAGACCCAGTACTTC
CASSPRDNEAKTQYF
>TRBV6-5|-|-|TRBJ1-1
TGTGCCAGCAGTTACTCACCACTTATGAACACTGAAGCTTTCTTT
CASSYSPLMNTEAFF
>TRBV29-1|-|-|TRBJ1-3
TGCAGCGCCCTCACTGGAAACACCATATATTTT
CSALTGNTIYF
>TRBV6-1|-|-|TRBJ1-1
TGTGCCAGCAGTGGCGCCCTGAGAGGGGGGTCGTCTACCACTGAAGCTTTCTTT
CASSGALRGGSSTTEAFF
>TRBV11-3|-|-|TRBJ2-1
TGTGCCAGCAGCTTGGGAGGTGGGAATGAGCAGTTCTTC
CASSLGGGNEQFF
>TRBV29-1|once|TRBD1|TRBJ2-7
TGCAGCGCCAAAGGGGGACAGTGGGGTGGGGAGCAGTACTTC
CSAKGGQWGGEQYF
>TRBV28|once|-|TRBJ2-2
TGTGCCAGCAAGGTCTTTTGGGGCTCCGGGGAGCTGTTTTTT
CASKVFWGSGELFF
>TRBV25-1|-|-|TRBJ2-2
TGTGCCAGCAGGGGGGGGCCTTCCAAAGACGGGGAGCTGTTTTTT
CASRGGPSKDGELFF
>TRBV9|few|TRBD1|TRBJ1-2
TGTGCCAGCAGCTCAGGCCGGGACAGAGTTTATGGCTACACCTTC
CASSSGRDRVYGYTF
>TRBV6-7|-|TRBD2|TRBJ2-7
TGTGCCAGCAGTTACTCAAGACTAGCGGGAGTGTACGAGCAGTACTTC
CASSYSRLAGVYEQYF
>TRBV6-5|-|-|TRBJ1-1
TGTGCCAGCAGTTACGCAGGGATACGGAACACTGAAGCTTTCTTT
CASSYAGIRNTEAFF
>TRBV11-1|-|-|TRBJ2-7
TGTGCCAGCAGCTTGATCCGAGGGGAGCAGTACTTC
CASSLIRGEQYF
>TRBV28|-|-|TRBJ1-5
TGTGCCAGCAGTTTCTGGGGGGGAAATCAGCCCCAGCATTTT
CASSFWGGNQPQHF
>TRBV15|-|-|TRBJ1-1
TGTGCCACCAGCCCGAACCCGGGGGGTAACACTGAAGCTTTCTTT
CATSPNPGGNTEAFF
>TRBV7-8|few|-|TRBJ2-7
TGTGCCAGCAGCTCCCCCCTCTACGGGCAGTACTTC
CASSSPLYGQYF
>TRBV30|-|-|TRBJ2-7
TGTGCCTGGAGAGGGACCTACGAGCAGTACTTC
CAWRGTYEQYF
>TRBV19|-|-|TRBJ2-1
TGTGCCAGTAGCCCCAGGTTGGAGGTTCTGGTACAAAATGAGCAGTTCTTC
CASSPRLEVLVQNEQFF
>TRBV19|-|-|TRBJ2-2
TGTGCCAGCTCCACGGGGTCGACCGGGGAGCTGTTTTTT
CASSTGSTGELFF
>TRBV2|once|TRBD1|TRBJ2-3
TGTGCCAGCAGAGCCGGGACAGGAGTCACTTATACGCAGTATTTT
CASRAGTGVTYTQYF
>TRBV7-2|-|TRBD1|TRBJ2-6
TGTGCCAGCAGTTATCCGGGACAGGGGGTGGCTGGGGCCAACGTCCTGACTTTC
CASSYPGQGVAGANVLTF
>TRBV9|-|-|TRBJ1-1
TGTGCCAGCAGCGTAGGGCACCCGAACACTGAAGCTTTCTTT
CASSVGHPNTEAFF
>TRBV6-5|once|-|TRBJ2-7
TGTGCCAGCAGCCCGGGACATCTCCCCGAGCAGTACTTC
CASSPGHLPEQYF
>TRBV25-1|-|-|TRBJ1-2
TGTGCCAGCAGGGGGGGCTACTATGGCTACACCTTC
CASRGGYYGYTF
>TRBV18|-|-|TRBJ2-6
TGTGCCAGCTCACCACAGGGGGCTGGGGCCAACGTCCTGACTTTC
CASSPQGAGANVLTF
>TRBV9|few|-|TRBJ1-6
TGTGCCAGCAGCGTAGGGGATTCGTATAATTCACCCCTCCACTTT
CASSVGDSYNSPLHF